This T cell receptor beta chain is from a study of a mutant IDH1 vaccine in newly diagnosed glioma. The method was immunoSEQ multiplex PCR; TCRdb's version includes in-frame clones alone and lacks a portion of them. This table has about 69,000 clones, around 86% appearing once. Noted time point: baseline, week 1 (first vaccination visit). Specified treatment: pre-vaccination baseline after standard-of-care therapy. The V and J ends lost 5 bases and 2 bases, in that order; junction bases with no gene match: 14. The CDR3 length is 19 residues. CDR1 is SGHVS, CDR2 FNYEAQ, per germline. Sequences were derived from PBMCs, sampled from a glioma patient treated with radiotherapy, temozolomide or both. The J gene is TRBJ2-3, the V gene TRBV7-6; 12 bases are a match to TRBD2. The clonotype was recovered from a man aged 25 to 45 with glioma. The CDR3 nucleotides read TGTGCCAGCAGCCCCCTCCCGCCGCTAGCGGGGGGGTACACAGATACGCAGTATTTT. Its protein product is CASSPLPPLAGGYTDTQYF.